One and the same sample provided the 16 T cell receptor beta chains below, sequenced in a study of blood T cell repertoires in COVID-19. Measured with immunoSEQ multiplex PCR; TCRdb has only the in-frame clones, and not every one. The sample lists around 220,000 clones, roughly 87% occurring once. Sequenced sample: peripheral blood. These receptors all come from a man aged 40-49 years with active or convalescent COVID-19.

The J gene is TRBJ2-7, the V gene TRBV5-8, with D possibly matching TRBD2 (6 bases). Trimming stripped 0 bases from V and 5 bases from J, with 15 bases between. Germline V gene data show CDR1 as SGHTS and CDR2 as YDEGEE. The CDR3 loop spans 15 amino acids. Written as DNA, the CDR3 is TGTGCCAGCAGCTTGGGACTTCGGGGAGGCGACGAGCAGTACTTC. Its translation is CASSLGLRGGDEQYF.

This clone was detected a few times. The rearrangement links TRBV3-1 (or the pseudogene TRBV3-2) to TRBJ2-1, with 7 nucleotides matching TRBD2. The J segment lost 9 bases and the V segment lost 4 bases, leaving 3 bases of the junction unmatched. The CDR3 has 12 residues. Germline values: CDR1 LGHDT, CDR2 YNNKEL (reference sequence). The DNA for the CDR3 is TGTGCCAGCAGCCGTGGGGGGGTTGAGCAGTTCTTC. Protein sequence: CASSRGGVEQFF.

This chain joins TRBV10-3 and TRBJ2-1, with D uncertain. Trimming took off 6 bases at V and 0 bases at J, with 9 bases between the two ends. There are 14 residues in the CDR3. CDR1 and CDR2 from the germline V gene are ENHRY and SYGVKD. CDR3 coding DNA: TGTGCCATCAGGTCTGAGAGCTCCTACAATGAGCAGTTCTTC. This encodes CAIRSESSYNEQFF.

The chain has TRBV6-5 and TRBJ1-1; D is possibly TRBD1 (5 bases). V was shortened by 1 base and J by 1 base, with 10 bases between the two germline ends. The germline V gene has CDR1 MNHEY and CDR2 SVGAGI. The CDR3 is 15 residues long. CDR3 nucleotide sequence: TGTGCCAGCAGTTACTATTCAGGGCCGAACACTGAAGCTTTCTTT. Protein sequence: CASSYYSGPNTEAFF.

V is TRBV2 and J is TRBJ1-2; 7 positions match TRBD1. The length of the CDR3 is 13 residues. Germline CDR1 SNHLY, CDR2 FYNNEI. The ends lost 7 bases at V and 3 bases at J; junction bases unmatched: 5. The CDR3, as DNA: TGTGCCAGCATCTCGACAGGGTACTATGGCTACACCTTC. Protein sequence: CASISTGYYGYTF.

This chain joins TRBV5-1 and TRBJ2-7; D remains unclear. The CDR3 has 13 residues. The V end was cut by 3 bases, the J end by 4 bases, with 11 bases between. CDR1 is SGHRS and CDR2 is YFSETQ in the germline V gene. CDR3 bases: TGCGCCAGCAGCTGGTTAGAGTCGTACGAGCAGTACTTC. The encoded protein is CASSWLESYEQYF.

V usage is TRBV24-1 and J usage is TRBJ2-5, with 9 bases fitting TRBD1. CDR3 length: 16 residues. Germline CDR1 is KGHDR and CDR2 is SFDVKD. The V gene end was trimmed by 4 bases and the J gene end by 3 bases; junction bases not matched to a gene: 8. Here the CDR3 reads CATSEGGTGMKETQYF. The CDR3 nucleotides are TGTGCCACCAGTGAAGGGGGGACAGGGATGAAAGAGACCCAGTACTTC.

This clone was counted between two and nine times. CDR3 amino acids: CASSPSSGSNSPLHF. CDR3 bases: TGTGCCAGCAGCCCATCCTCGGGGAGTAATTCACCCCTCCACTTT. The rearrangement uses TRBV7-3 and TRBJ1-6, with D hard to call. CDR3 length equals 15 residues. The germline V gene encodes CDR1 SGHTA and CDR2 FQGTGA. Trimming took off 5 bases at V and 6 bases at J, with 14 bases between the two ends.

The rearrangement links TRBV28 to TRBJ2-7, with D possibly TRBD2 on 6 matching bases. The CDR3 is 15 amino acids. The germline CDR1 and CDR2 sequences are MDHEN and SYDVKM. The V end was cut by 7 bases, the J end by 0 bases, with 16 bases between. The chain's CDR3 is CASTPFRGNSYEQYF. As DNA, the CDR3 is TGTGCCAGCACCCCGTTTCGGGGGAACTCCTACGAGCAGTACTTC.

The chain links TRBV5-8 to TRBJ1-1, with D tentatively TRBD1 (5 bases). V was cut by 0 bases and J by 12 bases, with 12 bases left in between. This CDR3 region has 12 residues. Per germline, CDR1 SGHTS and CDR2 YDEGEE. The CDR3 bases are TGTGCCAGCAGCTTGGATTTCAGGGTCACTTTCTTT. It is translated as CASSLDFRVTFF.

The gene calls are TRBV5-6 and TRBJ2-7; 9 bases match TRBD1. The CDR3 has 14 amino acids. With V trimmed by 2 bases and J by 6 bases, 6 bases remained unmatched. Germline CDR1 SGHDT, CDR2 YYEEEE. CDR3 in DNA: TGTGCCAGCAGCTTCAACAGGGGGCTCGGCGAGCAGTACTTC. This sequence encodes CASSFNRGLGEQYF.

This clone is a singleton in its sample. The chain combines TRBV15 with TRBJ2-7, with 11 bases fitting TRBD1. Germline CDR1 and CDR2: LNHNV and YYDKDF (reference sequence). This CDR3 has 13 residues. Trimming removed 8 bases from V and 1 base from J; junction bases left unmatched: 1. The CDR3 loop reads CATGTGGSYEQYF. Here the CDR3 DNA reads TGTGCCACCGGGACAGGGGGTTCCTACGAGCAGTACTTC.

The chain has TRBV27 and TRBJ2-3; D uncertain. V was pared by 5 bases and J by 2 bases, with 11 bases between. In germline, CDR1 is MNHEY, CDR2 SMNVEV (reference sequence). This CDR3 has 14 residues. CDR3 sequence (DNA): TGTGCCAGCAGTCCCCGACAATACACAGATACGCAGTATTTT. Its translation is CASSPRQYTDTQYF.

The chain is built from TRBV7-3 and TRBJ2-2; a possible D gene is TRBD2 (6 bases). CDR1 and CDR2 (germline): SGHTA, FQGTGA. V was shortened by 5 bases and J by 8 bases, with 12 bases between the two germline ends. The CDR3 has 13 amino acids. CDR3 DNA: TGTGCCAGCAGCCGGACCAGCGGGGGGGAGCTGTTTTTT. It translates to CASSRTSGGELFF. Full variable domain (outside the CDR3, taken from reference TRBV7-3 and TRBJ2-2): GAGVSQTPSNKVTEKGKYVELRCDPISGHTALYWYRQSLGQGPEFLIYFQGTGAADDSGLPNDRFFAVRPEGSVSTLKIQRTERGDSAVYLCASSRTSGGELFFGEGSRLTVL.

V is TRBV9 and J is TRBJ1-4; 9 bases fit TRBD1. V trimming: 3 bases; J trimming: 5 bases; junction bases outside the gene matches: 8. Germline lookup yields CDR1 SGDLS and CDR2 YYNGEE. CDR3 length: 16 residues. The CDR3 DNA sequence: TGTGCCAGCAGCGCCGGTGCCGGGACAGGGAATGAAAAACTGTTTTTT. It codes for CASSAGAGTGNEKLFF. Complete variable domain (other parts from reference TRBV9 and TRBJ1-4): DSGVTQTPKHLITATGQRVTLRCSPRSGDLSVYWYQQSLDQGLQFLIQYYNGEERAKGNILERFSAQQFPDLHSELNLSSLELGDSALYFCASSAGAGTGNEKLFFGSGTQLSVL.

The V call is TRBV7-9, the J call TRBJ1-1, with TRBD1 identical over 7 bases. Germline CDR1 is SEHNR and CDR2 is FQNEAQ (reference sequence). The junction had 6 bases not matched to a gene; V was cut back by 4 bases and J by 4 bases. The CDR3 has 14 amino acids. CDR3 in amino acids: CASSWGQRFTEAFF. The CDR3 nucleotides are TGTGCCAGCAGCTGGGGACAGCGTTTCACTGAAGCTTTCTTT.